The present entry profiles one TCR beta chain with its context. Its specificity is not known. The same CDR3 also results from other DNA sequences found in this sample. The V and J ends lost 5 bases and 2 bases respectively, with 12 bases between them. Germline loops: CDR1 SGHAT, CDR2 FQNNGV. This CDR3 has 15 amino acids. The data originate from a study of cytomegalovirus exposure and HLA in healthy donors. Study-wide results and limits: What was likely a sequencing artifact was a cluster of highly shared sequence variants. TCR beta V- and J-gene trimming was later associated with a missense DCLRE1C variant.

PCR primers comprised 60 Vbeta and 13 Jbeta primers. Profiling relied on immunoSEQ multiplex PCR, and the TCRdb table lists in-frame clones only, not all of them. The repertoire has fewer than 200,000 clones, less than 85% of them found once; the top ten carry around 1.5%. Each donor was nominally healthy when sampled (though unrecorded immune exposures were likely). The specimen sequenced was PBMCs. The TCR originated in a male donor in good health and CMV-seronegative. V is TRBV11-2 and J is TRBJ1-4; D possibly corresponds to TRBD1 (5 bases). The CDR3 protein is CASSPIQGTNEKLFF. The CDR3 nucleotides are TGTGCCAGCAGCCCTATTCAGGGCACTAATGAAAAACTGTTTTTT. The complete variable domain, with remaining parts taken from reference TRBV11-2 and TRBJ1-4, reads EAGVAQSPRYKIIEKRQSVAFWCNPISGHATLYWYQQILGQGPKLLIQFQNNGVVDDSQLPKDRFSAERLKGVDSTLKIQPAKLEDSAVYLCASSPIQGTNEKLFFGSGTQLSVL.